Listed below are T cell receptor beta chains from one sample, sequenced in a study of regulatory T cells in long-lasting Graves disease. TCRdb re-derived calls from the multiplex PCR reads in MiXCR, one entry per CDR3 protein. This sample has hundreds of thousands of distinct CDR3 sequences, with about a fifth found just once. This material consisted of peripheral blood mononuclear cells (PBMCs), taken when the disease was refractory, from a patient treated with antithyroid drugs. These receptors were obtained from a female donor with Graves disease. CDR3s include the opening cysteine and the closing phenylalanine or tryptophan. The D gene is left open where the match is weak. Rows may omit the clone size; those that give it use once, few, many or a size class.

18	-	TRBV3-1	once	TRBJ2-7	TGTGCCAGCAGCCAAGGCCCGGTTGGATTGACGCGTTCCTACGAGCAGTACTTC	CASSQGPVGLTRSYEQYF
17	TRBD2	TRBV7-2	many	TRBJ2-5	TGTGCCAGCAGCTTATTGTCTAGCGGGAGGGCCTGGGAGACCCAGTACTTC	CASSLLSSGRAWETQYF
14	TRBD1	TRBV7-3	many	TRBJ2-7	TGTGCCAGCAGCCGAGGACAGGGGGCTGGAGAGCAGTACTTC	CASSRGQGAGEQYF
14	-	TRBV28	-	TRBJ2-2	TGTGCCTGCCGAGGGGGGGCTAACACCGGGGAGCTGTTTTTT	CACRGGANTGELFF
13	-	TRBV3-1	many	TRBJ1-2	TGTGCCAGCAGCCACAGTATGCATACCGGCTACACCTTC	CASSHSMHTGYTF
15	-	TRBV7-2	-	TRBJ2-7	TGTGCCAGCAGCTTAGCTCGGGGAACAGTCTACGAGCAGTACTTC	CASSLARGTVYEQYF
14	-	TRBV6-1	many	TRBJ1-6	TGTGCCAGCAGTGAAAGAGGCGGGAATTCACCCCTCCACTTT	CASSERGGNSPLHF
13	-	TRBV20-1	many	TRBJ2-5	TGCAGTGCTAGGATAGAGAACCAAGAGACCCAGTACTTC	CSARIENQETQYF
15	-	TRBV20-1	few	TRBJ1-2	TGCAGTGCTAGCGCCTATCGTGGGACCGCGTATGGCTACACCTTC	CSASAYRGTAYGYTF
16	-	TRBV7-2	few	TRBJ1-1	TGTGCCAGCAGCTCGCCCATCTCAGGCCGGAACACTGAGGCTTTCTTT	CASSSPISGRNTEAFF
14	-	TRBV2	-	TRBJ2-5	TGTGCCAGCAGAGATCTAGGGCAGTCGGAGACCCAGTACTTC	CASRDLGQSETQYF
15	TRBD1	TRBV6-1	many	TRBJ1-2	TGTGCCAGCAGTCACCCTCAGGGGGAACCCCATGGCTACACCTTC	CASSHPQGEPHGYTF
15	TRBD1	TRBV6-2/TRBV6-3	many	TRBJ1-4	TGTGCCAGCGCTACCGGACAGGGATCTAATGAAAAACTGTTTTTT	CASATGQGSNEKLFF
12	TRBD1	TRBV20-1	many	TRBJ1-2	TGCAGTGTACGGGACAGCAACTATGGCTACACCTTC	CSVRDSNYGYTF
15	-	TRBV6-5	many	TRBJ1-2	TGTGCCAGCAGTTACTCGTTCGGGGGATGGGATGGCTACACCTTC	CASSYSFGGWDGYTF
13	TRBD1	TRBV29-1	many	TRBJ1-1	TGCAGCGTTGGAGGGACAGAGAACACTGAAGCTTTCTTT	CSVGGTENTEAFF
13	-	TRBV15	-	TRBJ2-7	TGTGCCACCAGCAGAGGGTCGTTCTACGAGCAGTACTTC	CATSRGSFYEQYF
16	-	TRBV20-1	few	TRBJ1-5	TGCAGTGCTAGAGATATGGGGGGGGGTAGCAATCAGCCCCAGCATTTT	CSARDMGGGSNQPQHF
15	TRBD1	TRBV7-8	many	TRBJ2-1	TGTGCCAGCAGCGCGTACAGGGGACGGGGCAATGAGCAGTTCTTC	CASSAYRGRGNEQFF
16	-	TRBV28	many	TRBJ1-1	TGTGCCAGCAGTCCCTACCTGGGACACCTGAACACTGAAGCTTTCTTT	CASSPYLGHLNTEAFF
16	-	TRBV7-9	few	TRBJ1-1	TGTGCCAGCAGCTTATGGTCGGCAGCTATGAACACTGAAGCTTTCTTT	CASSLWSAAMNTEAFF
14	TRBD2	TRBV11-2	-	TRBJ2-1	TGTGCCAGCAGCTTAATGGGAGGGGACAATGAGCAGTTCTTC	CASSLMGGDNEQFF
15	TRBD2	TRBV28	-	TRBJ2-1	TGTGCCAGCAGGGCGGGACTAGCGAACTACAATGAGCAGTTCTTC	CASRAGLANYNEQFF
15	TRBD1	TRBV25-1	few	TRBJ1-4	TGTGCCAGCAGTGAAGGGACAGGGACTAATGAAAAACTGTTTTTT	CASSEGTGTNEKLFF
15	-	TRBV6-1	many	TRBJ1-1	TGTGCCAGCAGTGAAAGGGCGGGATTGAACACTGAAGCTTTCTTT	CASSERAGLNTEAFF
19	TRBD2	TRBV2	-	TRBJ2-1	TGTGCCAGCAGTGAGACTAGCGGGACCACGTCCTCCGTCTTGGATGAGCAGTTCTTC	CASSETSGTTSSVLDEQFF
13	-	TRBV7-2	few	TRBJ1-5	TGTGCCAGCAAAAGGGGGATCAATCAGCCCCAGCATTTT	CASKRGINQPQHF
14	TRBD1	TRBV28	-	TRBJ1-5	TGTGCCAGCAGAGACCAGGGGGCCGGTCAGCCCCAGCATTTT	CASRDQGAGQPQHF
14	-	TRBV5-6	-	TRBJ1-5	TGTGCCAGCAGCTTGTGGGGGGCGATTCAGCCCCAGCATTTT	CASSLWGAIQPQHF
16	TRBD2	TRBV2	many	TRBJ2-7	TGTGCCAGTCTGGGACTAGCGGGAGGGCCAGGCTACGAGCAGTACTTC	CASLGLAGGPGYEQYF
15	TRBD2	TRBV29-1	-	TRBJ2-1	TGCAGCGTTGAGTGGCTAGCGGGAAACTACAATGAGCAGTTCTTC	CSVEWLAGNYNEQFF
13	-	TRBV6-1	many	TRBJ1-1	TGTGCCAGCAGTGCCGACCGGAACACTGAAGCTTTCTTT	CASSADRNTEAFF
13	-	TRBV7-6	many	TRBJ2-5	TGTGCCAGCAGCTTAAGCGGCCAGTGGACCCAGTACTTC	CASSLSGQWTQYF
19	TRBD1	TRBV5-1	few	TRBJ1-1	TGCGCCAGCAGCTTGGTAGCCGTCGGACAGGAAAAAGGGAACACTGAAGCTTTCTTT	CASSLVAVGQEKGNTEAFF
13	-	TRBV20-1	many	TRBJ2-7	TGCAGTGCCCCAGCGAAAGGGACCTACGAGCAGTACTTC	CSAPAKGTYEQYF
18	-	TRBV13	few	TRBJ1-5	TGTGCCAGCAGCTTAGGAAACCCCAGGGTATCTAGCAATCAGCCCCAGCATTTT	CASSLGNPRVSSNQPQHF
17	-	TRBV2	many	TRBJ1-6	TGTGCCAGCAGTGAATTCGGGGAAGGGTCCTATAATTCACCCCTCCACTTT	CASSEFGEGSYNSPLHF
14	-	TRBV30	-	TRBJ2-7	TGTGCCTGGAGTTTCCCGGGACGAAGTTACGAGCAGTACTTC	CAWSFPGRSYEQYF
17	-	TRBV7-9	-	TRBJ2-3	TGTGCCAGCAGCCCGGGGGACGGAGGAGGTATAGCAGATACGCAGTATTTT	CASSPGDGGGIADTQYF
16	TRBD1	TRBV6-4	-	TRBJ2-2	TGTGCCAGCAGTTACGGGCAGGGGGTGGACACCGGGGAGCTGTTTTTT	CASSYGQGVDTGELFF
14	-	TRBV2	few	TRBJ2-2	TGTGCCAGCAGTTACTCGAAACTAACCGGGGAGCTGTTTTTT	CASSYSKLTGELFF
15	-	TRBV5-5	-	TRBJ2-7	TGTGCCAGCAGCTTGGCCCCGCGGGTCAAATACGAGCAGTACTTC	CASSLAPRVKYEQYF
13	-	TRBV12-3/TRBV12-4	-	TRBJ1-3	TGTGCCAGCAGTTTTGACGCTGGAAACACCATATATTTT	CASSFDAGNTIYF
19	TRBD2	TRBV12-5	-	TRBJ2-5	TGTGCTAGTGGTCGGGGAGCTAGCGGGAGGGCCAGAGGGAAGGAGACCCAGTACTTC	CASGRGASGRARGKETQYF
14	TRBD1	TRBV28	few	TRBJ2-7	TGTGCCAGCGGAAACTGGGACAGTTCCTACGAGCAGTACTTC	CASGNWDSSYEQYF
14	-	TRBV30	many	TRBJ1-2	TGTGCCTGGAGTGTACTCAGGACGGGCTATGGCTACACCTTC	CAWSVLRTGYGYTF
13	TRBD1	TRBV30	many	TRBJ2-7	TGTGCCTGGAGCCTACAGGGGGTCTACGAGCAGTACTTC	CAWSLQGVYEQYF
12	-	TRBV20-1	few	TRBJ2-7	TGCAGTATACCGGGACAATCCTACGAGCAGTACTTC	CSIPGQSYEQYF
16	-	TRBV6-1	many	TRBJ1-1	TGTGCCAGCAGACCCGGGACGCCCTCTCGTAGGACTGAAGCTTTCTTT	CASRPGTPSRRTEAFF
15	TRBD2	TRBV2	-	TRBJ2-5	TGTGCCAGCAGGGGGACTAGCGGGAGTTCGGAGACCCAGTACTTC	CASRGTSGSSETQYF
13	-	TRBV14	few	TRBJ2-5	TGTGCCAGCAGCCAGCCCCCGGGGAAGACCCAGTACTTC	CASSQPPGKTQYF
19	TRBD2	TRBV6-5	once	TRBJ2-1	TGTGCCAGCAGTTATCGGAGACTAGCGGGAGCCCACAGGCGCAATGAGCAGTTCTTC	CASSYRRLAGAHRRNEQFF
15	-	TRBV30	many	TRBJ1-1	TGTGCCTGGATGGGGAACAGGGCCGTGAACACTGAAGCTTTCTTT	CAWMGNRAVNTEAFF
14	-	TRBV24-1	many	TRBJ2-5	TGTGCCACCAGTGATTCAGCGGACCAAGAGACCCAGTACTTC	CATSDSADQETQYF
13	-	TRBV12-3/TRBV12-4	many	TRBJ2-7	TGTGCCAGCAGTTCGGGGGGCCCCCTCGAGCAGTACTTC	CASSSGGPLEQYF